The 20 T cell receptor beta chains reported below all come from one sample, sequenced in a study of cytomegalovirus exposure and HLA in healthy donors. 60 Vbeta and 13 Jbeta primers were used in PCR. Produced via immunoSEQ multiplex PCR; TCRdb's table is partial and in-frame only. The sample has 150,000 to 200,000 clones; around 79% are singletons. Sequencing was carried out using PBMCs. The source is a man between 40 and 49 years old in good health and CMV-seropositive.

Comment on this clone: One end of the junction does not line up with germline, which may come from a read error. The chain is built from TRBV9 and TRBJ2-4; 9 bases line up with TRBD2. The CDR3 runs 20 residues. CDR1 SGDLS and CDR2 YYNGEE come from the germline V gene. DNA of the CDR3: TGTGCCAGCAGCGTAGGAGGTCTAGCGGGGACCCTCCTAGCCAAAAACAGTCAGTACTTC. This sequence encodes CASSVGGLAGTLLAKNSQYF.

There are a few counts of this clone. The chain couples TRBV4-2 to TRBJ2-1; the D gene is possibly TRBD2 (5 bases). Germline CDR1 is LGHNA and CDR2 is YNFKEQ. Trimming shortened V by 3 bases and J by 3 bases, and 18 bases separated the two germline ends. The CDR3 has 17 amino acids. The DNA of the CDR3 is TGTGCCAGCAGCCACCGGGCCGAAGTACGGGGCTACAATGAGCAGTTCTTC. This sequence encodes CASSHRAEVRGYNEQFF.

This clone has only one observation. The J gene is TRBJ2-5, the V gene TRBV7-9, with 7 bases identical to TRBD2. Unmatched junction bases numbered 8, after V lost 1 base and J lost 3 bases. This CDR3 spans 16 amino acids. Germline lookup yields CDR1 SEHNR and CDR2 FQNEAQ (reference sequence). The CDR3 DNA is TGTGCCAGCAGCTTAGGTGTTCGGGACTACAAAGAGACCCAGTACTTC. This codes for CASSLGVRDYKETQYF.

The V call is TRBV10-1, the J call TRBJ2-2; TRBD1 matches 8 bases. Per the germline V gene, CDR1 is WNHNN and CDR2 is SYGVQD (reference sequence). The CDR3 runs 13 residues. Trimming removed 9 bases from V and 6 bases from J; junction bases left unmatched: 6. This CDR3 is CASQGAMAGELFF. DNA of the CDR3: TGCGCCAGTCAGGGGGCTATGGCCGGGGAGCTGTTTTTT.

The V gene is TRBV6-1, the J gene TRBJ2-5, with 8 bases fitting TRBD2. Trimming removed 5 bases from V and 2 bases from J; junction bases left unmatched: 7. Looked up from germline, CDR1 is MNHNS and CDR2 is SASEGT. This CDR3 has 15 residues. The CDR3 nucleotides are TGTGCCAGCAGTTTTCCGGGACTAGGACAAGAGACCCAGTACTTC. Encoded protein: CASSFPGLGQETQYF.

The V and J genes are TRBV10-2 and TRBJ2-5, with 10 bases that match TRBD2. The CDR3 consists of 16 residues. The J segment lost 1 base and the V segment lost 0 bases, leaving 2 bases of the junction unmatched. Germline lookup yields CDR1 WSHSY and CDR2 SAAADI. This chain's CDR3 is CASSESLAGGQETQYF. The CDR3 region has the DNA TGCGCCAGCAGTGAGTCGTTAGCGGGAGGCCAAGAGACCCAGTACTTC.

The chain links TRBV6-1 to TRBJ1-4; maybe TRBD1 (5 bases). CDR1 is MNHNS and CDR2 is SASEGT in the germline V gene. V dropped 0 bases and J dropped 4 bases, with 9 bases sitting between them. The CDR3 loop spans 15 amino acids. The CDR3 sequence: CASSEAGGVNEKLFF. For the CDR3, the DNA is TGTGCCAGCAGTGAAGCTGGGGGGGTTAATGAAAAACTGTTTTTT.

This chain uses TRBV7-9 with TRBJ1-1; D possibly corresponds to TRBD1 (6 bases). Per the germline V gene, CDR1 is SEHNR and CDR2 is FQNEAQ (reference sequence). This CDR3 is 16 amino acids long. Trimming left V 3 bases short and J 1 base short, with 15 bases between. The CDR3: CASSFPRGSQNTEAFF. CDR3 coding DNA: TGTGCCAGCAGCTTCCCCAGGGGTTCCCAGAACACTGAAGCTTTCTTT.

This clone was seen only once. The chain joins TRBV9 to TRBJ2-3, with 8 bases lining up with TRBD2. The CDR3 is 16 residues long. Germline V lookup: CDR1 SGDLS, CDR2 YYNGEE. Losses at the gene ends were 4 bases for V and 6 bases for J; bases not matched to a gene: 13. The CDR3 DNA follows: TGTGCCAGCAGCCCCGGGGCGACAGCGGGAGTGGATACGCAGTATTTT. Translated: CASSPGATAGVDTQYF.

This chain joins TRBV7-2 and TRBJ2-1; no clear D gene. Trimming took 5 bases from V and 6 from J, leaving 14 bases between them. The CDR3 contains 14 residues. Per germline, CDR1 SGHTA and CDR2 FQGNSA. CDR3 DNA sequence: TGTGCCAGCAGCCCCGGGTGGCCCGCCAATGAGCAGTTCTTC. Its translation is CASSPGWPANEQFF.

CDR3 loop: CASSYSYGSHHEQYF. CDR3 sequence (DNA): TGTGCCAGCAGTTACTCATACGGGAGTCACCACGAGCAGTACTTC. The chain is built from TRBV6-5 and TRBJ2-7; possible D gene TRBD2, 6 bases. From germline, CDR1 is MNHEY and CDR2 SVGAGI. V was pared by 0 bases and J by 5 bases, with 14 bases between. The CDR3 has 15 residues.

V gene TRBV19 combines with J gene TRBJ1-1, with 7 bases lining up with TRBD1. This CDR3 comprises 14 residues. Looked up from germline, CDR1 is LNHDA and CDR2 is SQIVND (reference sequence). The V and J ends lost 5 bases and 4 bases, in that order; junction bases with no gene match: 7. In DNA, the CDR3 is TGTGCCAGTAGTCGCCAAAACAGGGGCACTGAAGCTTTCTTT. Residues: CASSRQNRGTEAFF.

The chain recombines TRBV9 with TRBJ2-3; 12 bases line up with TRBD2. After removal of 3 bases from V and 4 bases from J, the junction contained 12 bases not matched to a gene. CDR3 length equals 18 residues. Germline CDR1 is SGDLS and CDR2 is YYNGEE. The CDR3 loop is CASSALGLSSGRADTQYF. The CDR3 bases are TGTGCCAGCAGCGCCCTAGGGCTTTCTAGCGGGAGGGCAGATACGCAGTATTTT.

This clone was counted only a few times. The gene calls are TRBV9 and TRBJ2-5; weak D call: TRBD1 (5 bases). CDR3 size: 16 residues. Per the germline V gene, CDR1 is SGDLS and CDR2 is YYNGEE. Trimming took 0 bases from V and 2 from J, leaving 14 bases between them. This CDR3 reads CASSVGFGQIQETQYF. The CDR3 DNA reads TGTGCCAGCAGCGTAGGGTTCGGACAAATACAAGAGACCCAGTACTTC.

This clone was found once. The chain combines TRBV27 with TRBJ1-1, with D maybe TRBD1 (5 bases). The CDR3 length is 13 residues. Germline V gene data show CDR1 as MNHEY and CDR2 as SMNVEV (reference sequence). V lost 8 bases and J 9 bases, leaving 19 bases between the germline ends. CDR3 nucleotides: TGTGCCAGCCTCAACCCCAGGGTCAGTCAAGCTTTCTTT. Its translation: CASLNPRVSQAFF.

This chain uses TRBV5-4 with TRBJ2-3; D remains ambiguous. This CDR3 region has 12 residues. Per the germline V gene, CDR1 is SGHNT and CDR2 is YYREEE (reference sequence). V lost 4 bases, J lost 0 bases, and 3 bases lay in between. The CDR3 coding sequence is TGTGCCAGCAGCCCTAGCACAGATACGCAGTATTTT. Its protein product is CASSPSTDTQYF.

This clone was counted between two and nine times. The J gene is TRBJ2-7, the V gene TRBV5-6; D is ambiguous. This CDR3 is 13 amino acids long. Looked up from germline, CDR1 is SGHDT and CDR2 is YYEEEE. Trimming took off 3 bases at V and 3 bases at J, with 10 bases between the two ends. The DNA for the CDR3 is TGTGCCAGCAGCTCACGAGAGAACTACGAGCAGTACTTC. Its protein product is CASSSRENYEQYF.

V and J are TRBV20-1 and TRBJ1-1; D perhaps matches TRBD1 (6 bases). The CDR3 runs 10 residues. Germline CDR1 reads DFQATT; CDR2 reads SNEGSKA (reference sequence). The CDR3 region is CTSGQSEAFF. The CDR3 DNA follows: TGCACCTCCGGACAGTCTGAAGCTTTCTTT.

The chain carries TRBV19 and TRBJ2-7, with 12 bases matching TRBD1. CDR1 is LNHDA and CDR2 is SQIVND in the germline V gene (reference sequence). The CDR3 spans 19 residues. Losses at the gene ends were 7 bases for V and 2 bases for J; bases not matched to a gene: 18. The CDR3, as DNA: TGTGCCAGTATGGATTCACGGGACAGGGGGCAGAAGCCCACCTACGAGCAGTACTTC. The encoded protein is CASMDSRDRGQKPTYEQYF.

The chain combines TRBV7-9 with TRBJ2-5; D gene ambiguous. With the DNA end fitting TRBJ2-7 better, the J assignment may be wrong. The germline V gene has CDR1 SEHNR and CDR2 FQNEAQ (reference sequence). The CDR3 is 14 residues long. CDR3 amino acids: CASSLAAVMYEQYF. In nucleotides, the CDR3 is TGTGCCAGCAGCTTAGCCGCGGTGATGTACGAGCAGTACTTC.